This TCR beta chain was profiled in a study of T cells in Graves' hyperthyroidism and ophthalmopathy. The trim removed 0 bases at V and 1 base at J, leaving 3 bases unmatched. This CDR3 has 16 residues. Germline V CDR1 and CDR2: MNHEY, SVGEGT. This clonotype has a count of ten or more. Amplified regions were TCR beta CDR3 sequences from RNA transcripts. The primer set for the first-round RT-PCR of the TCR CDR3 was HTBI. TCRdb independently ran MiXCR on the multiplex PCR reads; one entry per CDR3 protein. The sample consists of about 520,000 distinct CDR3 sequences, roughly a quarter of them appearing once.

This sequence joins TRBV6-2 or TRBV6-3 and TRBJ1-5; TRBD1 agrees at 7 bases. The receptor comes from a woman in her 30s with Graves' ophthalmopathy. Sequenced: blood. CDR3 sequence (DNA): TGTGCCAGCAGTTACTCGACAGGGTTCAGCAATCAGCCCCAGCATTTT. Protein sequence: CASSYSTGFSNQPQHF.